This is a list of T cell receptor beta chains from one sample in a study of T cells in Graves' hyperthyroidism and ophthalmopathy. MiXCR was run by TCRdb on the multiplex PCR reads, yielding one entry per CDR3 protein. The sample includes over 350,000 distinct CDR3 sequences, about a fifth seen only once; the top ten take 40%. Sequencing was carried out using blood. The receptors were gathered from a man between 18 and 29 years old with Graves' ophthalmopathy. CDR3s include the opening cysteine and the closing phenylalanine or tryptophan. A D gene is named only where the DNA matches it firmly. Clone size is not always given. Where it is, it says once, few, many or a class for expanded clones.

clone size,D gene,J gene,V gene,CDR3 DNA,CDR3 protein
NA,NA,TRBJ1-6,TRBV15,TGTGCCACCAGCAGAGAAGCAGGGCGAGCCAATAATCCACCCCTCCACTTT,CATSREAGRANNPPLHF
few,TRBD1,TRBJ1-5,TRBV14,TGTGCCAGCAGCCAAGCGGGGACAGGGAAACAGCCCCAGCATTTT,CASSQAGTGKQPQHF
few,TRBD1,TRBJ2-1,TRBV7-9,TGTGCCAGCAGCTTCGTTCAGGGGGATGAGCAGTTCTTC,CASSFVQGDEQFF
once,TRBD2,TRBJ2-1,TRBV5-1,TGCGCCAGCAGCCCCTTAGCGGGGGACACCTACAATGAGCAGTTCTTC,CASSPLAGDTYNEQFF
NA,NA,TRBJ2-3,TRBV6-5,TGTGCCAGCAGTTACGGGGGGCCGATGGTAGATACGCAGTATTTT,CASSYGGPMVDTQYF
NA,TRBD1,TRBJ1-2,TRBV27,TGTGCCAGCAGTTTAGGGAGGGGGCAAGTAGTTGGCTACACCTTC,CASSLGRGQVVGYTF
NA,NA,TRBJ2-1,TRBV29-1,TGCAGCGTTGAAAAGAAAAACTACAATGAGCAGTTCTTC,CSVEKKNYNEQFF
many,TRBD2,TRBJ2-1,TRBV3-1,TGTGCCAGCAGCCACGCTAGCGGGGGGGCGACTGAGCAGTTCTTC,CASSHASGGATEQFF
many,NA,TRBJ2-7,TRBV6-2/TRBV6-3,TGTGCCAGCGAATCTTCAGGGGGGAACTACGAGCAGTACTTC,CASESSGGNYEQYF
NA,NA,TRBJ1-2,TRBV6-2/TRBV6-3,TGTGCCAGCAGTTTGCGGCGAACAGTTAACTATAACTACACCTTC,CASSLRRTVNYNYTF
NA,NA,TRBJ1-2,TRBV6-2/TRBV6-3,TGTGCCAGCAGTTCAACTTACCCCTCCTATGGCTACACCTTC,CASSSTYPSYGYTF
many,TRBD2,TRBJ2-1,TRBV6-2/TRBV6-3,TGTGCCAGCAGTTACTCCCGGACTAGCGGGGGATCCTACAATGAGCAGTTCTTC,CASSYSRTSGGSYNEQFF
NA,NA,TRBJ1-6,TRBV20-1,TGCAGTACCCGGGACTCATATAATTCACCCCTCCACTTT,CSTRDSYNSPLHF
many,NA,TRBJ2-5,TRBV27,TGTGCCAGCAGTACCTCAGGGTGGGAGACCCAGTACTTC,CASSTSGWETQYF
few,NA,TRBJ2-7,TRBV7-9,TGTGCCAGCAGCTTAGTTGGGGGCAGGATCTACGAGCAGTACTTC,CASSLVGGRIYEQYF
many,NA,TRBJ2-3,TRBV18,TGTGCCAGCTCAACCTACTTATTATCGCAGTATTTT,CASSTYLLSQYF
many,NA,TRBJ2-3,TRBV20-1,TGCAGTGCTAGAGGGGTCTCAGATACGCAGTATTTT,CSARGVSDTQYF
NA,NA,TRBJ2-7,TRBV13,TGTGCCAGCAGCTTCTACGGGGAAAGCCACGAGCAGTACTTC,CASSFYGESHEQYF
few,NA,TRBJ1-2,TRBV19,TGTGCCAGTAGTACTCAGGGATATGGCTACACCTTC,CASSTQGYGYTF
few,NA,TRBJ2-5,TRBV7-9,TGTGCCAGCAGCTTGGGGCTGGATGAGACCCAGTACTTC,CASSLGLDETQYF
many,TRBD2,TRBJ2-5,TRBV7-9,TGTGCCAGCAGCTCGAGACTAGCGGGGATCCATGGGACCCAGTACTTC,CASSSRLAGIHGTQYF
many,TRBD2,TRBJ2-1,TRBV5-1,TGCGCCAGCAGACTGCGGGGGGAGAACAATGAGCAGTTCTTC,CASRLRGENNEQFF
many,NA,TRBJ2-2,TRBV3-1,TGTGCCAGCAGCGACCGCGCAGGGCTGGGGAACACCGGGGAGCTGTTTTTT,CASSDRAGLGNTGELFF
NA,NA,TRBJ2-2,TRBV6-5,TGTGCCAGCAGTTACTCATTTGCGAACGCCGGGGAGCTGTTTTTT,CASSYSFANAGELFF
many,TRBD1,TRBJ2-1,TRBV11-2,TGTGCCAGCAGCTTAAACAGGGGATCCTACAATGAGCAGTTCTTC,CASSLNRGSYNEQFF
many,NA,TRBJ1-2,TRBV28,TGTGCCAGCAGCCTGGGCATGAACGGCTACACCTTC,CASSLGMNGYTF
many,NA,TRBJ1-2,TRBV2,TGTGCCAGCAGTCTCCGGACAGCTTATGGCTACACCTTC,CASSLRTAYGYTF
many,NA,TRBJ2-7,TRBV28,TGTGCCAGCAGCCTCAGGCAGGGTGGTTACTACGAGCAGTACTTC,CASSLRQGGYYEQYF
many,NA,TRBJ1-1,TRBV12-3/TRBV12-4,TGTGCCAGCAGTTTGAGGACGGGTGGGACTGAAGCTTTCTTT,CASSLRTGGTEAFF
NA,TRBD2,TRBJ2-5,TRBV3-1,TGTGCCAGCAGCCAAGCGACTAGCGCTCAAGAGACCCAGTACTTC,CASSQATSAQETQYF
many,NA,TRBJ2-3,TRBV6-1,TGTGCCAGCAGTCGAGGGACTTCTAGCACAGATACGCAGTATTTT,CASSRGTSSTDTQYF
few,TRBD1,TRBJ1-2,TRBV7-9,TGTGCCAGCGCCCAGACAGGGTTTGTCGGCTACACCTTC,CASAQTGFVGYTF
many,TRBD2,TRBJ2-3,TRBV5-1,TGCGCCAGCAGCTTGGGGACTAGCGCAGATACGCAGTATTTT,CASSLGTSADTQYF